This T cell receptor (beta chain) comes out of a study of blood T cell repertoires in COVID-19. Original analysis: How many nucleated cells were present was estimated from reference gene primer amplification. The method was immunoSEQ multiplex PCR; TCRdb's version includes in-frame clones alone and lacks a portion of them. For V, J and clone size, that table is used; D and trimming come from the DNA. The sample holds approximately 170,000 clones, approximately 85% seen once. V shed 4 bases and J shed 10 bases, with 22 bases lying between them. The CDR3 has 16 residues. The germline V gene has CDR1 SGHTA and CDR2 FQGNSA.

This rearrangement joins TRBV7-2 to TRBJ1-4; TRBD1 might be the D (5 bases). The sequencing input was peripheral blood. This receptor was obtained from a woman over 75 with COVID-19, enrolled during active disease. The CDR3 DNA reads as TGTGCCAGCAGCTCCACCAGCGGGACTTCGGGGCGAAAACTGTTTTTT. It specifies CASSSTSGTSGRKLFF. The variable domain in full, with the rest retrieved from reference TRBV7-2 and TRBJ1-4, is GAGVSQSPSNKVTEKGKDVELRCDPISGHTALYWYRQSLGQGLEFLIYFQGNSAPDKSGLPSDRFSAERTGGSVSTLTIQRTQQEDSAVYLCASSSTSGTSGRKLFFGSGTQLSVL.